Sequencing of this T cell receptor (beta chain) was carried out in a study of cytomegalovirus exposure and HLA in healthy donors. Whole-study results and caveats: In vitro testing confirmed a few CMV-associated chains as specific for CMV antigens.

Points on this clone: Its antigen is still unknown.

The CDR3 has 14 amino acids. Trimming took off 1 base at V and 0 bases at J, with 5 bases between the two ends. Germline-derived CDR1 and CDR2 are MNHEY and SVGAGI. Use of 60 Vbeta and 13 Jbeta primers characterized the PCR. Repertoires were generated with immunoSEQ multiplex PCR, while TCRdb's copy carries only in-frame clones and drops some. This sample yields over 100,000 clones, of which 60% to 80% are seen a single time; around 1% belongs to the top ten. Sequenced: PBMCs. The sequence came from a male donor in good health and CMV-seronegative. The chain combines TRBV6-5 with TRBJ2-3, with D uncertain. Here the CDR3 DNA reads TGTGCCAGCAGTTACTTCTCTAGCACAGATACGCAGTATTTT. Amino acid sequence: CASSYFSSTDTQYF.